A selection of T cell receptor beta chains follows, all from one sample in a study of T cell clones after liver transplantation. Profiling relied on immunoSEQ multiplex PCR, and the TCRdb table lists in-frame clones only, not all of them. In the table there are 55,000 to 80,000 clones, roughly nine tenths of which are singletons. The sample was CD4+ T cells from blood, taken before liver transplant. The source of these receptors is a human donor who received a liver transplant. The CDR3 runs from the conserved cysteine through the conserved F or W. The D gene is left open where the match is weak. Rows give clone size only sometimes, using once, few, many, or a class for an expanded clone.

clone size: .
J gene: TRBJ1-3
D gene: .
V gene: TRBV2
CDR3 protein: CASRPQGPGNTIYF
CDR3 DNA: TGTGCCAGCAGGCCCCAGGGACCCGGAAACACCATATATTTT

clone size: .
J gene: TRBJ2-5
D gene: .
V gene: TRBV19
CDR3 protein: CASSMGPRGTQYF
CDR3 DNA: TGTGCCAGTAGTATGGGACCCCGAGGGACCCAGTACTTC

clone size: .
J gene: TRBJ1-2
D gene: .
V gene: TRBV6-5
CDR3 protein: CASSLARVEGYTF
CDR3 DNA: TGTGCCAGCTCACTTGCCAGGGTAGAGGGCTACACCTTC

clone size: .
J gene: TRBJ2-1
D gene: .
V gene: TRBV10-3
CDR3 protein: CAIRSPYNEQFF
CDR3 DNA: TGTGCCATCAGGAGCCCCTACAATGAGCAGTTCTTC

clone size: .
J gene: TRBJ1-5
D gene: .
V gene: TRBV5-6
CDR3 protein: CASSFLQGTSDQPQHF
CDR3 DNA: TGTGCCAGCAGCTTTCTCCAGGGTACTTCAGATCAGCCCCAGCATTTT

clone size: .
J gene: TRBJ2-5
D gene: TRBD2
V gene: TRBV5-1
CDR3 protein: CASSGGLAGVETQYF
CDR3 DNA: TGCGCCAGCAGCGGGGGACTAGCGGGAGTGGAGACCCAGTACTTC

clone size: .
J gene: TRBJ2-3
D gene: TRBD1
V gene: TRBV27
CDR3 protein: CASSLNRGRDTQYF
CDR3 DNA: TGTGCCAGCAGTCTCAACAGGGGTAGAGATACGCAGTATTTT

clone size: .
J gene: TRBJ2-7
D gene: .
V gene: TRBV7-3
CDR3 protein: CASSFGQGPTYEQYF
CDR3 DNA: TGTGCCAGCAGCTTTGGGCAGGGACCCACCTACGAGCAGTACTTC

clone size: .
J gene: TRBJ2-3
D gene: .
V gene: TRBV9
CDR3 protein: CASGRGDADTQYF
CDR3 DNA: TGTGCCAGCGGCAGGGGGGACGCAGATACGCAGTATTTT

clone size: .
J gene: TRBJ2-1
D gene: .
V gene: TRBV11-3
CDR3 protein: CASSPVGRKTYNEQFF
CDR3 DNA: TGTGCCAGCAGCCCGGTCGGGCGAAAGACCTACAATGAGCAGTTCTTC

clone size: .
J gene: TRBJ1-1
D gene: .
V gene: TRBV5-1
CDR3 protein: CASSLERLNTEAFF
CDR3 DNA: TGCGCCAGCAGCTTGGAGCGCCTCAACACTGAAGCTTTCTTT

clone size: once
J gene: TRBJ1-4
D gene: .
V gene: TRBV5-6
CDR3 protein: CASSSWDAGVHEKLFF
CDR3 DNA: TGTGCCAGCAGCTCCTGGGACGCCGGGGTGCATGAAAAACTGTTTTTT

clone size: .
J gene: TRBJ2-3
D gene: TRBD2
V gene: TRBV5-4
CDR3 protein: CASSVTSGVTDTQYF
CDR3 DNA: TGTGCCAGCAGCGTGACTAGCGGGGTCACAGATACGCAGTATTTT

clone size: once
J gene: TRBJ2-7
D gene: .
V gene: TRBV6-1
CDR3 protein: CASSEARLTYEQYF
CDR3 DNA: TGTGCCAGCAGTGAAGCGCGGCTAACCTACGAGCAGTACTTC

clone size: .
J gene: TRBJ2-5
D gene: .
V gene: TRBV5-1
CDR3 protein: CASSFGTETQYF
CDR3 DNA: TGCGCCAGCAGCTTCGGGACAGAGACCCAGTACTTC

clone size: .
J gene: TRBJ1-1
D gene: .
V gene: TRBV2
CDR3 protein: CASSEGTGAEAFF
CDR3 DNA: TGTGCCAGCAGTGAGGGTACTGGGGCTGAAGCTTTCTTT

clone size: .
J gene: TRBJ2-3
D gene: TRBD2
V gene: TRBV2
CDR3 protein: CASSEEPAGRPDTQYF
CDR3 DNA: TGTGCCAGCAGTGAGGAGCCAGCGGGACGTCCAGATACGCAGTATTTT

clone size: .
J gene: TRBJ1-1
D gene: TRBD1
V gene: TRBV6-5
CDR3 protein: CASSWDRVRTEAFF
CDR3 DNA: TGTGCCAGCAGTTGGGACAGGGTTCGCACTGAAGCTTTCTTT

clone size: .
J gene: TRBJ2-5
D gene: TRBD2
V gene: TRBV7-6
CDR3 protein: CASTLGAGGGAETQYF
CDR3 DNA: TGTGCCAGCACCTTGGGAGCGGGAGGTGGCGCAGAGACCCAGTACTTC

clone size: once
J gene: TRBJ1-2
D gene: .
V gene: TRBV7-9
CDR3 protein: CASSLDLGGGYTF
CDR3 DNA: TGTGCCAGCAGCTTAGATTTGGGGGGTGGCTACACCTTC

clone size: .
J gene: TRBJ2-1
D gene: TRBD2
V gene: TRBV18
CDR3 protein: CASSPPSTSGRALFF
CDR3 DNA: TGTGCCAGCTCACCACCGTCGACTAGCGGGAGGGCCCTCTTCTTC

clone size: .
J gene: TRBJ2-5
D gene: .
V gene: TRBV4-3
CDR3 protein: CASSQTETQYF
CDR3 DNA: TGCGCCAGCAGCCAGACAGAGACCCAGTACTTC

clone size: .
J gene: TRBJ2-7
D gene: TRBD2
V gene: TRBV4-2
CDR3 protein: CASSQGISGTSGSGRQYF
CDR3 DNA: TGTGCCAGCAGCCAGGGGATCTCTGGGACTAGCGGGAGCGGGCGGCAGTACTTC